Listed here are 11 T cell receptor beta chains from one sample, sequenced in a study of blood T cell repertoires in COVID-19. Clones were read by immunoSEQ multiplex PCR, and TCRdb kept only the in-frame ones, dropping some. Among 490,000 or so clones listed, around nine tenths were seen once. Sequencing used PBMCs or T cells enriched from blood (not recorded which). The source of these receptors is a woman aged 55-69 years who had recovered from COVID-19.

The chain recombines TRBV5-1 with TRBJ1-2; TRBD1 aligns across 10 bases. The CDR3 runs to 15 residues. J gave up 5 bases and V 3 bases, and 7 bases lay outside the gene matches. The V gene's germline CDR1 is SGHRS and CDR2 YFSETQ. Written as DNA, the CDR3 is TGCGCCAGCAGCTCCGGGACAGGGGTTTCTTATGGCTACACCTTC. Encoded protein: CASSSGTGVSYGYTF. The variable domain in full, with the rest retrieved from reference TRBV5-1 and TRBJ1-2, is KAGVTQTPRYLIKTRGQQVTLSCSPISGHRSVSWYQQTPGQGLQFLFEYFSETQRNKGNFPGRFSGRQFSNSRSEMNVSTLELGDSALYLCASSSGTGVSYGYTFGSGTRLTVV.

V gene TRBV19 combines with J gene TRBJ1-2; 7 bases align to TRBD1. The germline V gene encodes CDR1 LNHDA and CDR2 SQIVND (reference sequence). The CDR3 extends over 17 amino acids. The J segment lost 4 bases and the V segment lost 6 bases, leaving 17 bases of the junction unmatched. CDR3: CASSSHGTEPALYGYTF. The CDR3, as DNA: TGTGCCAGTAGCTCCCACGGGACAGAACCAGCGCTCTATGGCTACACCTTC.

The CDR3: CASGLVLGGGAVETQYF. CDR3 in DNA: TGTGCTAGTGGTTTGGTACTGGGCGGGGGGGCAGTAGAGACCCAGTACTTC. The chain recombines TRBV12-5 with TRBJ2-5; TRBD2 matches at 9 bases. The CDR3 extends over 17 amino acids. The V gene's germline CDR1 is LGHNT and CDR2 FRNRAP. J gave up 4 bases and V 0 bases, and 9 bases lay outside the gene matches.

In DNA form, the CDR3 reads TGCGCCAGCAGCTTCGAGGGCCCACAGGGTCACACTGAAGCTTTCTTT. Its protein product is CASSFEGPQGHTEAFF. The genes are TRBV5-1 and TRBJ1-1, with D possibly matching TRBD1 (6 bases). V lost 2 bases and J 3 bases, leaving 17 bases between the germline ends. This CDR3 has 16 residues. Germline loops: CDR1 SGHRS, CDR2 YFSETQ.

The genes are TRBV15 and TRBJ1-1; D gene ambiguous. Between the trimmed V and J ends, which lost 1 base and 6 bases, there was a span of 15 bases. Germline V CDR1 and CDR2: LNHNV, YYDKDF (reference sequence). The CDR3 loop spans 15 amino acids. The CDR3 loop is CATSRVVSSGAEAFF. In DNA form, the CDR3 reads TGTGCCACCAGCAGAGTGGTTTCAAGCGGGGCTGAAGCTTTCTTT.

The chain recombines TRBV29-1 with TRBJ2-1, with 8 nucleotides matching TRBD2. V gave up 6 bases and J gave up 8 bases; unmatched junction bases: 12. This CDR3 has 14 residues. Germline CDR1 reads SQVTM; CDR2 reads ANQGSEA. CDR3 sequence reads: CSVAYQRGSYEQFF. The CDR3 nucleotides are TGCAGCGTGGCCTATCAGCGGGGGTCTTATGAGCAGTTCTTC.

The chain couples TRBV10-3 to TRBJ2-7, with D perhaps TRBD1 (5 bases). The CDR3 contains 14 residues. Germline V gene sequence: CDR1 ENHRY, CDR2 SYGVKD. V lost 9 bases, J lost 1 base, and 16 bases lay in between. This CDR3 is CAIQGGMLSYEQYF. The CDR3 DNA reads as TGTGCCATTCAGGGCGGAATGCTTTCCTACGAGCAGTACTTC.

The chain recombines TRBV4-1 with TRBJ2-3; 9 bases are a match to TRBD2. Looked up from germline, CDR1 is MGHRA and CDR2 is YSYEKL. V lost 3 bases and J lost 3; bases outside the gene matches: 7. The CDR3 is 16 residues long. The CDR3 region has the DNA TGCGCCAGCAGCCACGGAGCGGGGGGATTGACAGATACGCAGTATTTT. It codes for CASSHGAGGLTDTQYF.

The J gene is TRBJ1-1, the V gene TRBV7-9, with 10 nucleotides matching TRBD1. The germline V gene has CDR1 SEHNR and CDR2 FQNEAQ (reference sequence). The V gene end was trimmed by 5 bases and the J gene end by 11 bases; junction bases not matched to a gene: 8. The length of the CDR3 is 13 residues. The CDR3 bases are TGTGCCAGCAGCCCCGGGGGGGGACAGGGGGCTTTCTTT. It specifies CASSPGGGQGAFF.

In this sample, this clone turned up once. The genes are TRBV3-1 (or the pseudogene TRBV3-2) and TRBJ2-3; 7 nucleotides line up with TRBD2. CDR1 and CDR2 (germline): LGHDT, YNNKEL (reference sequence). J lost 4 bases, V lost 4 bases, and 8 bases had no gene match. This CDR3 has 15 amino acids. CDR3 nucleotide sequence: TGTGCCAGCAGCCTTGGGGGGGAAGGGGCAGATACGCAGTATTTT. Amino acid sequence: CASSLGGEGADTQYF.

The rearrangement uses TRBV6-1 and TRBJ2-5, with D possibly matching TRBD1 (5 bases). The V and J ends lost 1 base and 0 bases respectively, with 15 bases between them. CDR1 and CDR2 from the germline V gene are MNHNS and SASEGT. CDR3 length equals 17 residues. The CDR3 sequence is CASSEDDSRRYQETQYF. In DNA form, the CDR3 reads TGTGCCAGCAGTGAAGACGACAGCAGACGGTACCAAGAGACCCAGTACTTC.